Each of the 27 T cell receptor beta chains below was sequenced from the same sample in a study of blood T cell repertoires in COVID-19. TCRdb keeps only in-frame clones here, not all; method: immunoSEQ multiplex PCR. The sample carries 15,000 or so clones, roughly 92% recorded once. Sequenced input: peripheral blood. The source of these receptors is a human donor with active COVID-19. The donor label of this sample is uncertain.

The chain links TRBV29-1 to TRBJ1-2; possibly TRBD1 for D (5 bases). V was trimmed by 0 bases and J by 8 bases, leaving 22 bases between them. The CDR3 consists of 16 residues. Germline loops: CDR1 SQVTM, CDR2 ANQGSEA. Here the CDR3 DNA reads TGCAGCGTTGAAGATCCTCCTCTGAGTCAGGGTTCGGGCTACACCTTC. Its protein is CSVEDPPLSQGSGYTF.

The genes are TRBV18 and TRBJ2-2, with D possibly matching TRBD1 (6 bases). Germline V gives CDR1 KGHSH, CDR2 LQKENI. V gave up 3 bases and J gave up 5 bases, with 16 bases separating them. CDR3 length: 16 residues. The CDR3 loop is CASSPQAPGATGELFF. The DNA of the CDR3 is TGTGCCAGCTCACCTCAGGCCCCAGGGGCGACCGGGGAGCTGTTTTTT.

This clone showed up just a few times. Germline is not matched at one junction end, which may reflect a read error. This chain uses TRBV2 with TRBJ1-6; D gene unclear. Germline loops: CDR1 SNHLY, CDR2 FYNNEI. The CDR3 is 14 residues long. CDR3 sequence: CASREGQYNSPLHF. As DNA, the CDR3 is TGTGCCAGCAGAGAAGGTCAATATAATTCACCCCTCCACTTT.

The chain employs TRBV30 and TRBJ2-3; the D gene is possibly TRBD2 (7 bases). This CDR3 has 14 residues. Germline CDR1 GTSNPN, CDR2 SVGIG (reference sequence). V lost 1 base and J lost 2, with 10 bases in between. The CDR3 loop is CAWSEGGATDTQYF. The CDR3 bases are TGTGCCTGGAGTGAGGGGGGGGCCACAGATACGCAGTATTTT.

V gene TRBV5-6 combines with J gene TRBJ1-4; 7 bases agree with TRBD1. V shed 4 bases and J 1 base; nucleotides not matched to a gene: 7. The V gene's germline CDR1 is SGHDT and CDR2 YYEEEE. The CDR3 covers 16 residues. The CDR3 region is CASSPWTGVTNEKLFF. The DNA of the CDR3 is TGTGCCAGCAGCCCATGGACAGGTGTAACTAATGAAAAACTGTTTTTT.

The chain carries TRBV15 and TRBJ2-7; the D gene is possibly TRBD2 (6 bases). Germline V CDR1 and CDR2: LNHNV, YYDKDF (reference sequence). The CDR3 is made up of 16 amino acids. Deletions cut 0 bases from V and 2 bases from J, with 14 bases between. The CDR3, as DNA: TGTGCCACCAGCAGAGATCTGACGGGAGACCCCTACGAGCAGTACTTC. Protein: CATSRDLTGDPYEQYF.

This chain connects TRBV6-2 or TRBV6-3 to TRBJ2-3; TRBD2 matches 13 bases. The CDR3 has 15 residues. J was trimmed by 5 bases and V by 6 bases; bases with no gene match: 5. Germline V gene data show CDR1 as MNHEY and CDR2 as SVGEGT. CDR3: CASSGLAGERDTQYF. In nucleotides, the CDR3 is TGTGCCAGCAGCGGACTAGCGGGAGAGCGAGATACGCAGTATTTT.

This clone has just a few counts. This sequence joins TRBV7-9 and TRBJ2-5; TRBD1 matches 8 bases. This CDR3 comprises 14 residues. Germline lookup yields CDR1 SEHNR and CDR2 FQNEAQ (reference sequence). J was trimmed by 2 bases and V by 3 bases; bases with no gene match: 2. CDR3 in DNA: TGTGCCAGCAGCTTTACAGGGGGACAAGAGACCCAGTACTTC. This translates into CASSFTGGQETQYF.

The V and J genes are TRBV7-2 and TRBJ1-3; no clear D gene. The CDR3 is 15 amino acids. CDR1 is SGHTA and CDR2 is FQGNSA in the germline V gene. V was trimmed by 4 bases and J by 0 bases, leaving 10 bases between them. The chain's CDR3 is CASSSQTLSGNTIYF. The CDR3 region has the DNA TGTGCCAGCAGCTCCCAGACACTCTCTGGAAACACCATATATTTT.

The rearrangement links TRBV28 to TRBJ1-5, with 9 nucleotides matching TRBD1. Germline V gives CDR1 MDHEN, CDR2 SYDVKM. After removal of 4 bases from V and 6 bases from J, the junction contained 10 bases not matched to a gene. This CDR3 comprises 16 residues. DNA for the CDR3: TGTGCCAGCAGTTCGGGCTACGGACAGGGGAGTCAGCCCCAGCATTTT. It encodes CASSSGYGQGSQPQHF.

This chain links TRBV5-4 with TRBJ1-2, with 9 bases that match TRBD1. This CDR3 contains 15 residues. The germline V gene has CDR1 SGHNT and CDR2 YYREEE (reference sequence). Germline trimming cut 3 bases from V and 2 bases from J; bases unmatched to any gene: 5. The CDR3 DNA reads as TGTGCCAGCAGCTCATCCGGGACAGGGAACTATGGCTACACCTTC. This sequence encodes CASSSSGTGNYGYTF.

The V call is TRBV2, the J call TRBJ2-3, with D perhaps TRBD2 (7 bases). Per the germline V gene, CDR1 is SNHLY and CDR2 is FYNNEI. This CDR3 is 15 amino acids long. Trimming cost V 8 bases and J 6 bases, with 21 bases left between them. CDR3 DNA: TGTGCCAGCTGCGCTCTAAGGGAGGGGGGGGATACGCAGTATTTT. Protein: CASCALREGGDTQYF.

The gene calls are TRBV30 and TRBJ2-7; weak D call: TRBD1 (5 bases). With 0 bases removed from V and 8 bases from J, the gap between germline ends came to 8 bases. This CDR3 has 11 residues. The germline V gene has CDR1 GTSNPN and CDR2 SVGIG (reference sequence). The CDR3: CAWSVDIKQYF. CDR3 nucleotide sequence: TGTGCCTGGAGTGTGGACATCAAGCAGTACTTC.

V usage is TRBV7-8 and J usage is TRBJ1-1, with 8 bases fitting TRBD1. The CDR3 runs to 13 residues. After removal of 3 bases from V and 5 bases from J, the junction contained 2 bases not matched to a gene. Per germline, CDR1 SGHVS and CDR2 FQNEAQ. The CDR3 reads CASSFRQGTEAFF. DNA of the CDR3: TGTGCCAGCAGCTTTCGACAGGGGACTGAAGCTTTCTTT.

The chain joins TRBV29-1 to TRBJ2-1; TRBD1 matches 8 bases. Looked up from germline, CDR1 is SQVTM and CDR2 is ANQGSEA. The CDR3 extends over 15 amino acids. V lost 4 bases to trimming and J lost 4 bases; unmatched junction nucleotides: 9. CDR3 region: CSVAGPGGSYNEQFF. The CDR3 coding sequence is TGCAGCGTTGCAGGTCCAGGGGGCTCTTACAATGAGCAGTTCTTC.

This sequence joins TRBV29-1 and TRBJ2-1; 13 bases fit TRBD2. This CDR3 has 16 amino acids. Germline V gene lookup returns CDR1 SQVTM and CDR2 ANQGSEA. Trimming at V came to 3 bases and at J to 2 bases, leaving 4 bases not matched to a gene. The CDR3 sequence: CSVETGLAGAYNEQFF. The CDR3, as DNA: TGCAGCGTTGAGACAGGACTAGCGGGAGCCTACAATGAGCAGTTCTTC.

The chain joins TRBV19 to TRBJ1-6; 12 bases fit TRBD1. Germline lookup yields CDR1 LNHDA and CDR2 SQIVND (reference sequence). V trimming: 5 bases; J trimming: 14 bases; junction bases outside the gene matches: 10. The CDR3 length is 15 residues. The DNA of the CDR3 is TGTGCCAGTAGTCGCCCGGGACAGGGGGCCGGTTCCCTCCACTTT. The encoded protein is CASSRPGQGAGSLHF. The whole variable domain, filled in from reference TRBV19 and TRBJ1-6, reads DGGITQSPKYLFRKEGQNVTLSCEQNLNHDAMYWYRQDPGQGLRLIYYSQIVNDFQKGDIAEGYSVSREKKESFPLTVTSAQKNPTAFYLCASSRPGQGAGSLHFGNGTRLTVT.

The chain links TRBV10-3 to TRBJ1-3; maybe TRBD1 (5 bases). Trimming pared 5 bases from V and 4 bases from J, leaving 12 bases between. The CDR3 has 14 amino acids. The germline gives CDR1 ENHRY, CDR2 SYGVKD. CDR3 nucleotide sequence: TGTGCCATCAGTCAGGGTGAAGGCGGAAACACCATATATTTT. This codes for CAISQGEGGNTIYF.

The V gene is TRBV28, the J gene TRBJ1-2; 9 nucleotides agree with TRBD1. Germline assignment: CDR1 MDHEN and CDR2 SYDVKM. This CDR3 has 16 amino acids. V lost 7 bases, J lost 4 bases, and 13 bases stayed unmatched. CDR3 bases: TGTGCCAGCAAGGGGACAGGGATCCTTTTATTCTATGGCTACACCTTC. It yields the protein CASKGTGILLFYGYTF.

This chain joins TRBV7-2 and TRBJ1-1; D gene uncertain. V dropped 2 bases and J dropped 4 bases, with 14 bases sitting between them. Germline V CDR1 and CDR2: SGHTA, FQGNSA. The CDR3 runs to 15 residues. The CDR3, as DNA: TGTGCCAGCAGCTTAATGTTGGTTGAGGGCACTGAAGCTTTCTTT. This encodes CASSLMLVEGTEAFF. Using reference TRBV7-2 and TRBJ1-1 for the parts outside the CDR3, the full variable domain is GAGVSQSPSNKVTEKGKDVELRCDPISGHTALYWYRQSLGQGLEFLIYFQGNSAPDKSGLPSDRFSAERTGGSVSTLTIQRTQQEDSAVYLCASSLMLVEGTEAFFGQGTRLTVV.

This clone was counted once. The chain combines TRBV5-1 with TRBJ2-5; maybe TRBD2 (5 bases). The V gene's germline CDR1 is SGHRS and CDR2 YFSETQ. The CDR3 covers 14 residues. V was trimmed by 3 bases and J by 1 base, leaving 10 bases between them. Here the CDR3 DNA reads TGCGCCAGCAGCTGGCAGAGGGTCCAAGAGACCCAGTACTTC. Encoded protein: CASSWQRVQETQYF.

This chain joins TRBV3-1 (or the pseudogene TRBV3-2) and TRBJ2-6; D is uncertain. V was clipped by 4 bases and J by 0 bases, with 10 bases between them. This CDR3 region has 16 residues. Per germline, CDR1 LGHDT and CDR2 YNNKEL (reference sequence). The CDR3 is CASSPLNPSGANVLTF. As DNA, the CDR3 is TGTGCCAGCAGCCCGTTAAATCCCTCTGGGGCCAACGTCCTGACTTTC.

The rearrangement links TRBV6-2 or TRBV6-3 to TRBJ2-7; TRBD1 matches 7 bases. After removal of 4 bases from V and 2 bases from J, the junction contained 5 bases not matched to a gene. Germline loops: CDR1 MNHEY, CDR2 SVGEGT. This CDR3 has 14 residues. The CDR3 reads CASSSYRGPYEQYF. The CDR3 DNA follows: TGTGCCAGCAGTTCCTACAGGGGCCCCTACGAGCAGTACTTC.

The chain recombines TRBV5-1 with TRBJ2-1; weak D call: TRBD2 (6 bases). This CDR3 is built from 13 residues. The V gene's germline CDR1 is SGHRS and CDR2 YFSETQ. V dropped 6 bases and J dropped 4 bases, with 11 bases sitting between them. The CDR3 DNA is TGCGCCAGCAATTGGGGGGATTACAATGAGCAGTTCTTC. Residues: CASNWGDYNEQFF. The variable domain in full, completed from reference TRBV5-1 and TRBJ2-1, reads KAGVTQTPRYLIKTRGQQVTLSCSPISGHRSVSWYQQTPGQGLQFLFEYFSETQRNKGNFPGRFSGRQFSNSRSEMNVSTLELGDSALYLCASNWGDYNEQFFGPGTRLTVL.

The J gene is TRBJ2-7, the V gene TRBV7-9; D is unclear. Germline lookup yields CDR1 SEHNR and CDR2 FQNEAQ (reference sequence). This CDR3 contains 14 residues. V lost 0 bases, J lost 2 bases, and 8 bases lay in between. The chain's CDR3 is CASSLARSTYEQYF. CDR3 bases: TGTGCCAGCAGCTTAGCGCGGTCTACCTACGAGCAGTACTTC.

This chain links TRBV4-1 with TRBJ2-3, with a possible D match to TRBD2 (5 bases). The CDR3 sequence is 15 residues long. V was pared by 0 bases and J by 3 bases, with 10 bases between. The germline V gene encodes CDR1 MGHRA and CDR2 YSYEKL. CDR3 sequence: CASSQDETGTDTQYF. The DNA for the CDR3 is TGCGCCAGCAGCCAAGATGAAACGGGGACAGATACGCAGTATTTT.

V usage is TRBV12-5 and J usage is TRBJ2-3; 14 bases map to TRBD2. J was trimmed by 15 bases and V by 5 bases; bases with no gene match: 7. This CDR3 is 13 amino acids long. CDR1 is LGHNT and CDR2 is FRNRAP in the germline V gene. The CDR3 DNA follows: TGTGCTAGTGGTCCCGGGACTAGCGGGAGTACTTATTTT. Amino acids: CASGPGTSGSTYF.